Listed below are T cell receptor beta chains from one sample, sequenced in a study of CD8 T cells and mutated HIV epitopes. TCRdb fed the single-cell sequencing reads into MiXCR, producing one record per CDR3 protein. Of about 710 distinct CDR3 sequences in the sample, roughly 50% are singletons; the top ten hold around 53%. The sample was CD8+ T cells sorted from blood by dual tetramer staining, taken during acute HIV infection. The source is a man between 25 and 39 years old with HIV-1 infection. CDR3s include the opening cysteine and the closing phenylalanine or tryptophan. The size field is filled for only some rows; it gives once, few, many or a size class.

cdr3_aa: CSAPGQGGFYEQYF
j_call: TRBJ2-7
v_call: TRBV20-1
clone_size: many

cdr3_aa: CSASPPSGAPTYEQYF
j_call: TRBJ2-7
v_call: TRBV20-1
clone_size: .

cdr3_aa: CSAHTAGQGSYEQYF
j_call: TRBJ2-7
v_call: TRBV20-1
clone_size: many

cdr3_aa: CSATTSGVTLYEQYF
j_call: TRBJ2-7
v_call: TRBV20-1
clone_size: few

cdr3_aa: CASSPTSGRDSSFYYEQYF
j_call: TRBJ2-7
v_call: TRBV4-1
clone_size: .

cdr3_aa: CSAPGQGHPYEQYF
j_call: TRBJ2-3
v_call: TRBV20-1
clone_size: .

cdr3_aa: CSARQRKDGLAVHLYEQYF
j_call: TRBJ2-7
v_call: TRBV20-1
clone_size: few

cdr3_aa: CASSPTSGASYNEQFF
j_call: .
v_call: TRBV4-1
clone_size: .

cdr3_aa: CSARSSQGGIIYEQYF
j_call: TRBJ2-7
v_call: TRBV20-1
clone_size: few

cdr3_aa: CASSPSSGSYEQFF
j_call: TRBJ2-1
v_call: TRBV4-1
clone_size: .

cdr3_aa: CASSHQVPGTGLTYEQYF
j_call: TRBJ2-7
v_call: TRBV4-1
clone_size: .

cdr3_aa: CSASVQGGFYEQYF
j_call: TRBJ2-7
v_call: TRBV20-1
clone_size: few

cdr3_aa: CASSSSSGSYEQYF
j_call: TRBJ2-7
v_call: TRBV13
clone_size: once

cdr3_aa: CDSSFYICSAPGSGGTYEQYF
j_call: TRBJ2-7
v_call: TRBV28
clone_size: .

cdr3_aa: CASGRDSSFYYEQYF
j_call: TRBJ2-7
v_call: TRBV12-3/TRBV12-4
clone_size: .

cdr3_aa: CSARQRKDGLAAHLYEQYF
j_call: TRBJ2-7
v_call: TRBV20-1
clone_size: many

cdr3_aa: CSAHTAGQGATIYEQYF
j_call: TRBJ2-7
v_call: TRBV20-1
clone_size: .

cdr3_aa: CSGSSPPGAHTYEQYF
j_call: TRBJ2-7
v_call: TRBV20-1
clone_size: hyperexpanded

cdr3_aa: CASSLVTGALSYEQYF
j_call: TRBJ2-7
v_call: TRBV3-1
clone_size: large

cdr3_aa: CAWSERTGGGSYEQYF
j_call: TRBJ2-7
v_call: TRBV30
clone_size: .

cdr3_aa: CASSPSSGSYEQYF
j_call: TRBJ2-7
v_call: TRBV4-1
clone_size: large

cdr3_aa: CSARQRKAVSSYEQYF
j_call: TRBJ2-7
v_call: TRBV20-1
clone_size: .

cdr3_aa: CSALLPLGAHTYEQYF
j_call: TRBJ2-7
v_call: TRBV20-1
clone_size: many

cdr3_aa: CAWSPKAVSSYEQYF
j_call: TRBJ2-7
v_call: TRBV30
clone_size: once

cdr3_aa: CATSLTSGVTYEQYF
j_call: TRBJ2-7
v_call: TRBV15
clone_size: .